The entry that follows covers one T cell receptor beta chain sequence. These data come from a study of control samples from healthy donors and cancer patients. Trimming took off 6 bases at V and 8 bases at J, with 10 bases between the two ends. The CDR3 spans 11 residues. Germline assignment: CDR1 LGHDT and CDR2 YNNKEL (reference sequence). Using immunoSEQ multiplex PCR, the repertoire was profiled, and TCRdb retains in-frame clones only, with some absent. The sample holds more than 85,000 clones, around 90% seen once. Sequenced material: blood. V and J are TRBV3-1 (or the pseudogene TRBV3-2) and TRBJ1-2; no clear D. The clonotype originates from a young woman in good health. CDR3 region: CASSLFEGYTF. CDR3 sequence (DNA): TGTGCCAGCAGTCTGTTCGAAGGCTACACCTTC.